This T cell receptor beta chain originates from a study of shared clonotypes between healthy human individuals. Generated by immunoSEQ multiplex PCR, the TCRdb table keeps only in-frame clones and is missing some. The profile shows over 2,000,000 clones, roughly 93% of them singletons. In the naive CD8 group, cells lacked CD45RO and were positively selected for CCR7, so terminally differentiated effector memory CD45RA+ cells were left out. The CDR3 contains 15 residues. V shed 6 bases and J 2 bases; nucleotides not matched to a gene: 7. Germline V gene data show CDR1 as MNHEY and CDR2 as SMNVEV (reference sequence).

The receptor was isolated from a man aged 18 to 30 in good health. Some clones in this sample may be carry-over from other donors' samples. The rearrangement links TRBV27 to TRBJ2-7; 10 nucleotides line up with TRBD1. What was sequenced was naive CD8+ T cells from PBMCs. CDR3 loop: CASSPRGTGAYEQYF. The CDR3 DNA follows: TGTGCCAGCAGCCCGCGAGGGACAGGGGCCTACGAGCAGTACTTC.